The 17 T cell receptor beta chains in this list originate from one sample, sequenced in a study of early T cells in non-severe SARS-CoV-2 infection. From the 5' RACE reads, TCRdb called clonotypes with MiXCR, one entry per CDR3 protein. The table includes about 61,000 distinct CDR3 sequences, around 12% detected once. The specimen was whole blood, collected at baseline. The receptors here all came from an adult who was a healthcare worker with PCR-confirmed SARS-CoV-2 infection or an uninfected control (not recorded which). The donor label of this sample is uncertain.

This clonotype was picked up a small number of times. The genes are TRBV12-3 or TRBV12-4 and TRBJ1-1; 7 nucleotides line up with TRBD1. J lost 3 bases, V lost 6 bases, and 10 bases had no gene match. The CDR3 is 15 amino acids. CDR3 loop: CASRPAGGGYTEAFF. In DNA form, the CDR3 reads TGTGCCAGCAGACCCGCAGGGGGGGGATACACTGAAGCTTTCTTT.

This clonotype was found a few times. The chain has TRBV5-1 and TRBJ2-3; D perhaps matches TRBD1 (6 bases). There are 16 residues in the CDR3. Germline V gene lookup returns CDR1 SGHRS and CDR2 YFSETQ. V lost 0 bases and J lost 2, with 13 bases in between. The CDR3 region is CASSLGGTGTTDTQYF. CDR3 nucleotides: TGCGCCAGCAGCTTGGGAGGTACAGGGACCACAGATACGCAGTATTTT.

This clonotype was picked up a small number of times. The V gene is TRBV9, the J gene TRBJ1-5, with a tentative D call TRBD1 (5 bases). The V end lost 3 bases, the J end lost 1 base, and 11 bases lay between the germline ends. The CDR3 spans 15 residues. Germline CDR1 reads SGDLS; CDR2 reads YYNGEE. The CDR3 loop reads CASSEGHLSNQPQHF. The CDR3 nucleotides are TGTGCCAGCAGCGAAGGACATTTAAGCAATCAGCCCCAGCATTTT.

The chain recombines TRBV5-4 with TRBJ1-1; D is ambiguous. Trimming removed 0 bases from V and 0 bases from J, with 6 bases in between. CDR1 and CDR2 (germline): SGHNT, YYREEE (reference sequence). The CDR3 extends over 14 amino acids. The CDR3 is CASSLGKMNTEAFF. CDR3 nucleotide sequence: TGTGCCAGCAGCTTGGGCAAGATGAACACTGAAGCTTTCTTT.

This chain uses TRBV11-2 with TRBJ1-4; D unresolved. V was cut by 4 bases and J by 10 bases, with 25 bases left in between. This CDR3 is built from 17 residues. Germline V gene data show CDR1 as SGHAT and CDR2 as FQNNGV. CDR3 residues: CASSSQALTKGVGKLFF. CDR3 in DNA: TGTGCCAGCAGCTCCCAGGCCTTGACAAAAGGTGTCGGAAAACTGTTTTTT.

A few counts support this clonotype. J is TRBJ2-1 and V is TRBV12-3 or TRBV12-4; D is perhaps TRBD2 (7 bases). The CDR3 sequence is 15 residues long. The V end lost 7 bases, the J end lost 7 bases, and 20 bases lay between the germline ends. The DNA of the CDR3 is TGTGCCAGCACCGCTTATGGGGGGGGGCGTAATGAGCAGTTCTTC. This encodes CASTAYGGGRNEQFF.

This clonotype was found many times. This sequence joins TRBV12-3 or TRBV12-4 and TRBJ1-3; D call uncertain. This CDR3 contains 16 residues. The ends were cut back, 3 bases at V and 0 bases at J, with 12 bases in the middle. The CDR3 bases are TGTGCCAGCAGTTTCGGCCAGACCTACTCTGGAAACACCATATATTTT. Protein: CASSFGQTYSGNTIYF.

This clonotype was observed many times. DNA for the CDR3: TGCGCCAGCAGCCAAGACAGGGCTGGGGCCGGGGAGCTGTTTTTT. Protein sequence: CASSQDRAGAGELFF. The chain carries TRBV4-1 and TRBJ2-2; D is perhaps TRBD1 (5 bases). This CDR3 region has 15 residues. Looked up from germline, CDR1 is MGHRA and CDR2 is YSYEKL. Between the trimmed V and J ends, which lost 0 bases and 6 bases, there was a span of 11 bases.

This clonotype has more than one count but fewer than ten. V gene TRBV7-2 combines with J gene TRBJ2-2, with D hard to call. Trimming left V 5 bases short and J 1 base short, with 8 bases between. Germline lookup yields CDR1 SGHTA and CDR2 FQGNSA. The CDR3 is 14 amino acids. CDR3 sequence reads: CASSVTWNTGELFF. The CDR3 DNA reads as TGTGCCAGCAGCGTGACTTGGAACACCGGGGAGCTGTTTTTT.

This clonotype was seen only a few times. The chain couples TRBV29-1 to TRBJ2-1; D perhaps matches TRBD1 (5 bases). The CDR3 contains 13 residues. V lost 5 bases to trimming and J lost 5 bases, with 13 bases between them. The germline V gene encodes CDR1 SQVTM and CDR2 ANQGSEA. The CDR3 DNA sequence: TGCAGCGTTCCCCGGCAGGGTGACAATGAGCAGTTCTTC. The encoded protein is CSVPRQGDNEQFF.

The chain joins TRBV3-1 to TRBJ2-2; 8 bases map to TRBD2. Trimming removed 7 bases from V and 4 bases from J; junction bases left unmatched: 2. The germline CDR1 and CDR2 sequences are LGHDT and YNNKEL (reference sequence). This CDR3 has 13 amino acids. The DNA of the CDR3 is TGTGCCAGCACGGGGGGGCCCACCGGGGAGCTGTTTTTT. Translation gives CASTGGPTGELFF.

The V gene is TRBV10-2, the J gene TRBJ2-2; D remains ambiguous. Germline lookup yields CDR1 WSHSY and CDR2 SAAADI. This CDR3 region has 14 residues. V was cut by 0 bases and J by 2 bases, with 4 bases left in between. CDR3: CASSESVNTGELFF. The CDR3 DNA reads as TGCGCCAGCAGTGAGTCAGTTAACACCGGGGAGCTGTTTTTT.

This clonotype was found a few times. The chain recombines TRBV7-6 with TRBJ1-1, with D tentatively TRBD1 (5 bases). V was trimmed by 1 base and J by 7 bases, leaving 10 bases between them. Germline assignment: CDR1 SGHVS and CDR2 FNYEAQ. This CDR3 has 13 residues. The CDR3 is CASSLETDGEAFF. CDR3 coding DNA: TGTGCCAGCAGCTTAGAGACAGACGGTGAAGCTTTCTTT.

This clonotype has just a few counts. The V call is TRBV5-6, the J call TRBJ1-6; no clear D gene. CDR3 length equals 16 residues. The germline V and J ends were trimmed by 0 bases and 0 bases, with 7 bases remaining between them. The germline V gene has CDR1 SGHDT and CDR2 YYEEEE. The CDR3 DNA sequence: TGTGCCAGCAGCTTGGGCACGAGCTCCTATAATTCACCCCTCCACTTT. This sequence encodes CASSLGTSSYNSPLHF.

The CDR3 DNA reads as TGTGCCAGCAAGACCTCCGGGACAGCAAACACTGAAGCTTTCTTT. It yields the protein CASKTSGTANTEAFF. The chain is built from TRBV6-2 or TRBV6-3 and TRBJ1-1; 7 bases fit TRBD1. The J segment lost 2 bases and the V segment lost 7 bases, leaving 10 bases of the junction unmatched. Germline V gene sequence: CDR1 MNHEY, CDR2 SVGEGT. This CDR3 has 15 residues.

This chain uses TRBV18 with TRBJ2-1; D is possibly TRBD2 (6 bases). Trimming stripped 3 bases from V and 7 bases from J, with 10 bases between. CDR3 size: 13 residues. Germline CDR1 is KGHSH and CDR2 is LQKENI. The chain's CDR3 is CASSPPSVNEQFF. CDR3 sequence (DNA): TGTGCCAGCTCACCCCCTAGCGTTAATGAGCAGTTCTTC.

At least ten counts were recorded for this clonotype. The chain links TRBV24-1 to TRBJ2-1; D uncertain. Looked up from germline, CDR1 is KGHDR and CDR2 is SFDVKD. CDR3 size: 15 residues. V dropped 3 bases and J dropped 4 bases, with 12 bases sitting between them. CDR3 sequence reads: CATSDPGSRYNEQFF. The CDR3 DNA is TGTGCCACCAGTGATCCCGGGTCTCGATACAATGAGCAGTTCTTC.